This entry describes one T cell receptor (beta chain). These data originate in a study of PD-1 blockade in classical Hodgkin lymphoma. Assay used: immunoSEQ multiplex PCR; TCRdb lists only in-frame clones, some missing. This sample yields 20,000 to 25,000 clones, of which about two thirds are seen a single time; over 15% belongs to the top ten. This CDR3 comprises 15 residues. After removal of 0 bases from V and 0 bases from J, the junction contained 0 bases not matched to a gene. CDR1 SGHRS and CDR2 YFSETQ come from the germline V gene. Every patient experienced relapse after autologous stem cell transplantation, and brentuximab vedotin exposure varied.

The chain links TRBV5-1 to TRBJ2-3; 8 bases are a match to TRBD2. This specimen consisted of peripheral blood mononuclear cells (PBMCs), obtained at baseline. The receptor was isolated from a human donor with classical Hodgkin lymphoma. The CDR3 nucleotides are TGCGCCAGCAGCTTGGCGGGGGGGAGCACAGATACGCAGTATTTT. Protein product: CASSLAGGSTDTQYF.